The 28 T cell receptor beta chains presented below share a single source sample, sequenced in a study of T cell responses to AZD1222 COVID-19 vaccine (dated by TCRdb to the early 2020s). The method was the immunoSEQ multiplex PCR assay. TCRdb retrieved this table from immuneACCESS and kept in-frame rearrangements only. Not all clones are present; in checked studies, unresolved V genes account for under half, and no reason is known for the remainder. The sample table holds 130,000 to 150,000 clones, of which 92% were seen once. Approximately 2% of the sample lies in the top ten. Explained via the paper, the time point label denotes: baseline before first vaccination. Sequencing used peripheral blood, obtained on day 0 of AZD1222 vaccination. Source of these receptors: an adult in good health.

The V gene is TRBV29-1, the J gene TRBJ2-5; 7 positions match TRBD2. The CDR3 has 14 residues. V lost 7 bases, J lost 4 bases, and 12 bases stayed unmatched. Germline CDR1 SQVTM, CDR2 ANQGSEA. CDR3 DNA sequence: TGCAGCGCTCTGGGGGGGACGCGAGGAGAGACCCAGTACTTC. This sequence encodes CSALGGTRGETQYF.

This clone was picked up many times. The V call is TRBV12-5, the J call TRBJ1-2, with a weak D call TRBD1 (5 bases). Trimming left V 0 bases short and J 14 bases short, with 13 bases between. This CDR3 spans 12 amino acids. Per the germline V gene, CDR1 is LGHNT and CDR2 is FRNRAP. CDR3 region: CASGLVGEEGTF. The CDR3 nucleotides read TGTGCTAGTGGTTTGGTAGGGGAAGAGGGGACCTTC.

CDR3: CASSLVLGGGFGEQYF. CDR3 bases: TGTGCCAGCAGCTTAGTGCTTGGTGGGGGGTTTGGCGAGCAGTACTTC. The V call is TRBV7-2, the J call TRBJ2-7; TRBD2 might be the D (6 bases). The length of the CDR3 is 16 residues. CDR1 is SGHTA and CDR2 is FQGNSA in the germline V gene. The germline V and J ends were trimmed by 1 base and 6 bases, with 19 bases remaining between them.

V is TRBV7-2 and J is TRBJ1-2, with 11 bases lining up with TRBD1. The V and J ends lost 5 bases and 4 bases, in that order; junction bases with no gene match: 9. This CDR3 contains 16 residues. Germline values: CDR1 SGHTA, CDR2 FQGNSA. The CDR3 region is CASSQDRGPLTYGYTF. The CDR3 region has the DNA TGTGCCAGCAGCCAGGACAGGGGGCCGTTAACCTATGGCTACACCTTC.

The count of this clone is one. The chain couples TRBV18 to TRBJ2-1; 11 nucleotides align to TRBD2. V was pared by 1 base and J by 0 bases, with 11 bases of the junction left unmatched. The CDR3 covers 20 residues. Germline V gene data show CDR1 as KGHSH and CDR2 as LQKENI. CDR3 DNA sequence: TGTGCCAGCTCACCACGGCTAGCGGGGGGTGAAGGAAGCTCCTACAATGAGCAGTTCTTC. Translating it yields CASSPRLAGGEGSSYNEQFF.

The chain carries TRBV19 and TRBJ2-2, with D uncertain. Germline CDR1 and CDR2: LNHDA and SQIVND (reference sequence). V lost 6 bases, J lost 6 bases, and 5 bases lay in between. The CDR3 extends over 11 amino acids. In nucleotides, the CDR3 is TGTGCCAGTAGGGGGTCCGGGGAGCTGTTTTTT. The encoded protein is CASRGSGELFF.

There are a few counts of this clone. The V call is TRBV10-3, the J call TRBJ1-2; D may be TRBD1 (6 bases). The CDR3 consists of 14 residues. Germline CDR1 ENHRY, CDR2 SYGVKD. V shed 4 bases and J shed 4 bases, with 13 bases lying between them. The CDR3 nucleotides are TGTGCCATCAGTGGAAGTGACAGGCCCTATGGCTACACCTTC. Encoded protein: CAISGSDRPYGYTF.

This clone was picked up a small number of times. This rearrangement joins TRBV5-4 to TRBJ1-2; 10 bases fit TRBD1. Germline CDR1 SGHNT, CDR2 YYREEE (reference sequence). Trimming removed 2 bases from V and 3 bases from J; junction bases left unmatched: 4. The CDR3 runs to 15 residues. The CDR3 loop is CASSFRGTGDYGYTF. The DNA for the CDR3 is TGTGCCAGCAGCTTCCGTGGGACAGGGGACTATGGCTACACCTTC.

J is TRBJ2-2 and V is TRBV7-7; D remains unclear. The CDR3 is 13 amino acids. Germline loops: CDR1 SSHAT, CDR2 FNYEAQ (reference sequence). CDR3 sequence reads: CASSGPNTGELFF. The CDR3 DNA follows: TGTGCTAGCTCTGGCCCGAACACCGGGGAGCTGTTTTTT. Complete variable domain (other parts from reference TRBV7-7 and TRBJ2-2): GAGVSQSPRYKVTKRGQDVTLRCDPISSHATLYWYQQALGQGPEFLTYFNYEAQPDKSGLPSDRFSAERPEGSISTLTIQRTEQRDSAMYRCASSGPNTGELFFGEGSRLTVL.

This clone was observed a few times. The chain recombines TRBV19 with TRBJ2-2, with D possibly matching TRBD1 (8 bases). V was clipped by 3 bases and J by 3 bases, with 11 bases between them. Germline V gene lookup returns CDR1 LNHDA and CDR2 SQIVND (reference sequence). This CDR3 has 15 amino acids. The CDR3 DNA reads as TGTGCCAGTAGTATTACAGGGGGGGACACCGGGGAGCTGTTTTTT. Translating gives CASSITGGDTGELFF.

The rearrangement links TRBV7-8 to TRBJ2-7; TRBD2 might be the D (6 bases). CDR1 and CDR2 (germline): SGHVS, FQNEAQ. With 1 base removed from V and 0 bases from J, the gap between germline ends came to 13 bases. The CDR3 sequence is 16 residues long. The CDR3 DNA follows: TGTGCCAGCAGCTTAGGGAGGGACGTTAGCTCCTACGAGCAGTACTTC. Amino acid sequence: CASSLGRDVSSYEQYF.

In nucleotides, the CDR3 is TGTGCCAGCAGCTCAACAGGTACCGGGGAGCTGTTTTTT. This translates into CASSSTGTGELFF. The J gene is TRBJ2-2, the V gene TRBV7-3; TRBD1 might be the D (5 bases). CDR1 and CDR2 (germline): SGHTA, FQGTGA. This CDR3 is built from 13 residues. V was pared by 4 bases and J by 5 bases, with 8 bases between.

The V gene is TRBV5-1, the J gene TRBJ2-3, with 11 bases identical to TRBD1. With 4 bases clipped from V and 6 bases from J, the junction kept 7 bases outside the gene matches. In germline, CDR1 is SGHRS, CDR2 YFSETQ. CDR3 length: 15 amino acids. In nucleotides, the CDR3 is TGCGCCAGCAGCCCCGGGACAGGGGGGTTGGATACGCAGTATTTT. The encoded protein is CASSPGTGGLDTQYF. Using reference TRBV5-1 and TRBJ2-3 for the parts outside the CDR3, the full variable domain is KAGVTQTPRYLIKTRGQQVTLSCSPISGHRSVSWYQQTPGQGLQFLFEYFSETQRNKGNFPGRFSGRQFSNSRSEMNVSTLELGDSALYLCASSPGTGGLDTQYFGPGTRLTVL.

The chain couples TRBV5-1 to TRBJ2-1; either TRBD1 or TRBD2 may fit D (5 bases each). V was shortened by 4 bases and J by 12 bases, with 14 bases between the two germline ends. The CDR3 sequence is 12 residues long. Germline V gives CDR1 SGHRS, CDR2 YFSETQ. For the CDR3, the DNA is TGCGCCAGCAGCAACAGGCGTGAGGGGCAGTTCTTC. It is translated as CASSNRREGQFF.

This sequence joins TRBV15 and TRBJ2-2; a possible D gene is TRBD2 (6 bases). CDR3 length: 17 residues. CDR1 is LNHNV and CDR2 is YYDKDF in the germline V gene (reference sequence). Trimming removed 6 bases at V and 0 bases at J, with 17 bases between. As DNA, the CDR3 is TGTGCCACCAGGAGGGAGGTGGAGGGTGCGAACACCGGGGAGCTGTTTTTT. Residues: CATRREVEGANTGELFF.

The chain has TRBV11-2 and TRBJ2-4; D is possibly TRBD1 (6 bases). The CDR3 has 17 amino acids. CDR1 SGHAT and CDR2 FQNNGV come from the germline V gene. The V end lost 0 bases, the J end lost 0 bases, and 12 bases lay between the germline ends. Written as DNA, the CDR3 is TGTGCCAGCAGCTTAGATGTACAGGGTATAGCCAAAAACATTCAGTACTTC. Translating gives CASSLDVQGIAKNIQYF.

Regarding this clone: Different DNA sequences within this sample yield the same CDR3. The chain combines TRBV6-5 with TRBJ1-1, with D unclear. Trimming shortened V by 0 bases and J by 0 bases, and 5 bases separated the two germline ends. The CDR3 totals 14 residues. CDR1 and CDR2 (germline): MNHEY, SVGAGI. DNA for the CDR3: TGTGCCAGCAGTTACTCAAGGGTGAACACTGAAGCTTTCTTT. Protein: CASSYSRVNTEAFF.

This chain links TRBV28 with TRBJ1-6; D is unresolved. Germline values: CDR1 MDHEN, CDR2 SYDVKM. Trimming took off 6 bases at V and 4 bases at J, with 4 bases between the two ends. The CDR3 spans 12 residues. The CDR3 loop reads CASRPYNSPLHF. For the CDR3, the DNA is TGTGCCAGCAGACCGTATAATTCACCCCTCCACTTT.

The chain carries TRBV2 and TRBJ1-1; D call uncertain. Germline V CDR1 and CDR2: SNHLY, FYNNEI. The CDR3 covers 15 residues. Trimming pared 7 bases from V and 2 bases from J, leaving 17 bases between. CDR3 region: CASMGGLTRNTEAFF. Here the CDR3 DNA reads TGTGCCAGCATGGGCGGTTTAACTCGTAACACTGAAGCTTTCTTT. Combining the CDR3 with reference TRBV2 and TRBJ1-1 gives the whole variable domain EPEVTQTPSHQVTQMGQEVILRCVPISNHLYFYWYRQILGQKVEFLVSFYNNEISEKSEIFDDQFSVERPDGSNFTLKIRSTKLEDSAMYFCASMGGLTRNTEAFFGQGTRLTVV.

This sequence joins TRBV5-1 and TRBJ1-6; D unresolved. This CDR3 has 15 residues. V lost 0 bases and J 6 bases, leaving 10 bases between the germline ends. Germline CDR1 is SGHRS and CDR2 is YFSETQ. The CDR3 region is CASSLELSGNSPLHF. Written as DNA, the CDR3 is TGCGCCAGCAGCTTGGAATTGTCGGGTAATTCACCCCTCCACTTT.

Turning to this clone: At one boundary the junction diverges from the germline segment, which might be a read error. CDR3 sequence: CSGRAANYGYTF. As DNA, the CDR3 is TGCAGCGGGAGGGCAGCTAACTATGGCTACACCTTT. The rearrangement links TRBV29-1 to TRBJ1-2; no reliable D call. Germline V lookup: CDR1 SQVTM, CDR2 ANQGSEA. The CDR3 covers 12 residues.

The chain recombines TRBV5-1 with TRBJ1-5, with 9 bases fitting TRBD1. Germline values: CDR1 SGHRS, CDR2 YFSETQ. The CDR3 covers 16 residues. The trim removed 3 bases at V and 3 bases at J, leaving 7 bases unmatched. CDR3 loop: CASSSGTGTSNQPQHF. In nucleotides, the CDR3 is TGCGCCAGCAGCTCCGGGACAGGGACCTCCAATCAGCCCCAGCATTTT.

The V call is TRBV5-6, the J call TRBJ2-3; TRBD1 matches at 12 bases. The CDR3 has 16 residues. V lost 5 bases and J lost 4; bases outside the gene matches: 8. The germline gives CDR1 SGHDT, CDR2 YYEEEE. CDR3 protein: CASRPYWDRGPDTQYF. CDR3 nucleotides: TGTGCCAGCAGACCTTACTGGGACAGGGGGCCAGATACGCAGTATTTT. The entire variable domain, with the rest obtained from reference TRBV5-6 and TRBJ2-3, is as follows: DAGVTQSPTHLIKTRGQQVTLRCSPKSGHDTVSWYQQALGQGPQFIFQYYEEEERQRGNFPDRFSGHQFPNYSSELNVNALLLGDSALYLCASRPYWDRGPDTQYFGPGTRLTVL.

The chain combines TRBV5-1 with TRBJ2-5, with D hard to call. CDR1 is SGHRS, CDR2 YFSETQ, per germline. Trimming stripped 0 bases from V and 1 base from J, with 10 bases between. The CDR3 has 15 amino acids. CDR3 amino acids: CASSLESVIQETQYF. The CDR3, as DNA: TGCGCCAGCAGCTTGGAGTCGGTTATCCAAGAGACCCAGTACTTC.

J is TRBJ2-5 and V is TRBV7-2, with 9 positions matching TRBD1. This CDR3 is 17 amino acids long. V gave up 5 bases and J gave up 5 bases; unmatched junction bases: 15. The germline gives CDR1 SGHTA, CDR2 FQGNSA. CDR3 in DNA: TGTGCCAGCAGCCCCATCGGGACAGGGTCCCACGGTGAGACCCAGTACTTC. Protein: CASSPIGTGSHGETQYF.

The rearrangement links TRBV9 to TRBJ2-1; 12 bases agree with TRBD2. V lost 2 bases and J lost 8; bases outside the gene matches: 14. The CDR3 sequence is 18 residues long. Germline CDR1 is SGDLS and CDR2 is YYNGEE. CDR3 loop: CASSVLAGGPEIIDEQFF. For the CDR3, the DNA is TGTGCCAGCAGCGTCCTAGCGGGGGGGCCTGAGATTATCGATGAGCAGTTCTTC. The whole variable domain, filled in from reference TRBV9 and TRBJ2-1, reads DSGVTQTPKHLITATGQRVTLRCSPRSGDLSVYWYQQSLDQGLQFLIQYYNGEERAKGNILERFSAQQFPDLHSELNLSSLELGDSALYFCASSVLAGGPEIIDEQFFGPGTRLTVL.

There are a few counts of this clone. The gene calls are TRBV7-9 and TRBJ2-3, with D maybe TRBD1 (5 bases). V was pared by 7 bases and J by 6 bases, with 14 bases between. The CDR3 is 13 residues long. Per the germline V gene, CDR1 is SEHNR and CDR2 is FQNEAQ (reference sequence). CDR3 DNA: TGTGCCAGCAACTTGCAGGGTCGGGATACGCAGTATTTT. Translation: CASNLQGRDTQYF.

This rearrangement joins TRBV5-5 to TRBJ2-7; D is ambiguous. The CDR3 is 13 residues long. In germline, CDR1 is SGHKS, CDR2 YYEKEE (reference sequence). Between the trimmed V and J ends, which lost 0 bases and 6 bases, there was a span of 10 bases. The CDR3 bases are TGTGCCAGCAGCTTGGGGGATCTTTTCGAGCAGTACTTC. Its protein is CASSLGDLFEQYF. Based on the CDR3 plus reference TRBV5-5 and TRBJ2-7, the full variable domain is DAGVTQSPTHLIKTRGQQVTLRCSPISGHKSVSWYQQVLGQGPQFIFQYYEKEERGRGNFPDRFSARQFPNYSSELNVNALLLGDSALYLCASSLGDLFEQYFGPGTRLTVT.